This entry lists 5 T cell receptor beta chains sequenced from one sample in a study of blood T cells in healthy people across ages (dated by TCRdb to between 2014 and 2017). Libraries were prepared through 5' RACE. Data came from an Illumina HiSeq 2500. The second PCR ran for about 6 to 12 cycles and used a J-beta primer mix along with a sample-barcoded 5' primer. TCRdb handled the public reads itself, with Q25 trimming in fastp and clone calling in MiXCR, and kept productive beta chains. CDR3 protein sequences are deduplicated, and each keeps its most common genes and DNA. The sample profile shows approximately 820,000 distinct CDR3 sequences; approximately 48% of them were found once. Of the sample, nearly 20% is held by the ten largest clones. Sequencing was done on a sample of blood. These receptors were taken from a man aged 55 to 70 in good health.

V usage is TRBV5-4 and J usage is TRBJ2-6; the D is unclear. The CDR3 extends over 18 amino acids. V was clipped by 2 bases and J by 1 base, with 16 bases between them. From germline, CDR1 is SGHNT and CDR2 YYREEE (reference sequence). CDR3 DNA: TGTGCCAGCAGCTTAAAGGTTCAATCTGGATCTGGGGCCAACGTCCTGACTTTC. Its protein is CASSLKVQSGSGANVLTF.

The table lists this clonotype with a few counts. This rearrangement joins TRBV4-3 to TRBJ2-1; a possible D gene is TRBD2 (6 bases). V lost 5 bases and J 3 bases, leaving 20 bases between the germline ends. Germline CDR1 and CDR2: LGHNA and YSLEER. CDR3 length: 17 amino acids. The CDR3 nucleotides are TGCGCCAGCAGCTTTGAGTACTATAGGACTAACTACAATGAGCAGTTCTTC. Protein: CASSFEYYRTNYNEQFF.

This clonotype was detected only a few times. This chain connects TRBV7-2 to TRBJ2-3; D assignment may be TRBD1 or TRBD2 (8 bases each). Germline V gene sequence: CDR1 SGHTA, CDR2 FQGNSA. The CDR3 runs 15 residues. V lost 5 bases and J 5 bases, leaving 17 bases between the germline ends. CDR3 protein: CASSRGGTGGDTQYF. CDR3 nucleotide sequence: TGTGCCAGCAGCCGGGGGGGGACAGGTGGAGATACGCAGTATTTT.

The chain uses TRBV4-3 and TRBJ2-5; 10 bases line up with TRBD2. The V and J ends lost 9 bases and 11 bases, in that order; junction bases with no gene match: 15. The CDR3 loop spans 14 amino acids. CDR1 is LGHNA and CDR2 is YSLEER in the germline V gene. CDR3 region: CASSYGLADNEQYF. The CDR3 coding sequence is TGCGCCAGTAGCTACGGACTAGCGGACAATGAGCAGTACTTC.

Details on this clonotype: A read error may be the cause here, since a much bigger clone is one base away. V is TRBV5-1 and J is TRBJ2-4, with 11 positions matching TRBD2. Matching the DNA end better, TRBJ2-7 makes the J call doubtful. The CDR3 runs to 15 residues. Germline V gene lookup returns CDR1 SGHRS and CDR2 YFSETQ. CDR3 loop: CAGSALAGGTYEQYF. The CDR3 DNA is TGCGCCGGCAGCGCGCTAGCGGGGGGAACCTACGAGCAGTACTTC.